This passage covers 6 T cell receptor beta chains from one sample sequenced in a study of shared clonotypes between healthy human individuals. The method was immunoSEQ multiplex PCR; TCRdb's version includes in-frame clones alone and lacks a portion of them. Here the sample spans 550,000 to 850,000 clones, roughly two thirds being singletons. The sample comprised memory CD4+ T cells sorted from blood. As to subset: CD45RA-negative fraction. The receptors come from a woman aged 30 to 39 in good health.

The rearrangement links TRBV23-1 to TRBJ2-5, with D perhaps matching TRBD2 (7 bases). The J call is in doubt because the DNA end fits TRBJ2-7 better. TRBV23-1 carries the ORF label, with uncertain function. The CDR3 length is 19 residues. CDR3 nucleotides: TGCGCCAGCAGTCAATTTAGGGGGTGGGCTAGCGGAAGAGCCTACGAGCAGTACTTC. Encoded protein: CASSQFRGWASGRAYEQYF.

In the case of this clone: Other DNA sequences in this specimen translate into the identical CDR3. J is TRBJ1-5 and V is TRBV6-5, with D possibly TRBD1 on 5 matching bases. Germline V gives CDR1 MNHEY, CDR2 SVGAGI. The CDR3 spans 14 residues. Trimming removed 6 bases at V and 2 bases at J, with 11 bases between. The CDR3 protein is CASSSRGGNQPQHF. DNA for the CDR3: TGTGCCAGCAGCTCAAGGGGAGGCAATCAGCCCCAGCATTTT.

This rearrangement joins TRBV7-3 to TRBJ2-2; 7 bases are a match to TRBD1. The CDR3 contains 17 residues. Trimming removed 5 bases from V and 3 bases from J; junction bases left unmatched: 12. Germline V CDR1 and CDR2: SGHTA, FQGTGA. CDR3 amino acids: CASSPRGGPGYTGELFF. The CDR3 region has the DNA TGTGCCAGCAGCCCCAGAGGGGGCCCAGGGTACACCGGGGAGCTGTTTTTT.

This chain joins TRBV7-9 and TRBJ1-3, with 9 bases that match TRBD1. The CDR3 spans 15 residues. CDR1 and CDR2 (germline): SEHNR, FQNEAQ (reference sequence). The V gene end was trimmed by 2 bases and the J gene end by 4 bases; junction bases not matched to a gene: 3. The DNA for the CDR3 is TGTGCCAGCAGCTTACTCGGGACAGGGGGAAACACCATATATTTT. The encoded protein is CASSLLGTGGNTIYF.

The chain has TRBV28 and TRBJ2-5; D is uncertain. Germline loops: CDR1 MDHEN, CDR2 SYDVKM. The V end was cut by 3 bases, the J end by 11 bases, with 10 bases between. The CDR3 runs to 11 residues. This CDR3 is CASSFARQQYF. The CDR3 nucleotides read TGTGCCAGCAGTTTTGCTAGGCAGCAGTACTTC.

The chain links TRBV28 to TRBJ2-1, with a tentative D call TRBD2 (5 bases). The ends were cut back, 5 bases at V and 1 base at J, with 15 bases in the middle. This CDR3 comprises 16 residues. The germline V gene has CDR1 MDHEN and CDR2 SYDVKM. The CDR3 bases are TGTGCCAGCAGTCCCTTGGTGGGAGATTCCTACAATGAGCAGTTCTTC. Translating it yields CASSPLVGDSYNEQFF.